A single sample gave rise to the 29 T cell receptor beta chains below, sequenced in a study of cytomegalovirus exposure and HLA in healthy donors listed by TCRdb under 2017. The library was obtained by the immunoSEQ multiplex PCR assay. For the multiplex PCR, a mixture combining 60 forward primers for TCR Vbeta segments and 13 reverse primers for TCR Jbeta segments was used. TCRdb carries this immuneACCESS record with in-frame sequences only. Its versions omit some clonotypes, under half of them owing to an unresolved V gene in the studies checked, with the rest unexplained. Recorded for this sample are around 100,000 clones; over 55% of them occurred a single time. Jointly, the top ten make up 8% to 10% of the sample. Sequenced: PBMCs. The receptor source for this set is a man between 18 and 29 years old in good health and CMV-seropositive.

The genes are TRBV5-1 and TRBJ2-7; 7 bases align to TRBD1. CDR1 and CDR2 (germline): SGHRS, YFSETQ. The V and J ends lost 4 bases and 3 bases, in that order; junction bases with no gene match: 7. The CDR3 sequence is 14 residues long. CDR3 nucleotide sequence: TGCGCCAGCAGCGCCGGGACAGAACACTACGAGCAGTACTTC. Its translation: CASSAGTEHYEQYF.

The chain recombines TRBV6-1 with TRBJ2-7, with D perhaps matching TRBD1 (5 bases). The CDR3 loop spans 10 amino acids. The ends were cut back, 9 bases at V and 12 bases at J, with 15 bases in the middle. CDR1 and CDR2 (germline): MNHNS, SASEGT. The DNA for the CDR3 is TGTGCCAGTTACAGGTCCACCGTGTACTTC. Its protein product is CASYRSTVYF.

This clone was detected once. The chain is built from TRBV5-4 and TRBJ2-1; 8 bases line up with TRBD2. The germline gives CDR1 SGHNT, CDR2 YYREEE (reference sequence). With 3 bases clipped from V and 4 bases from J, the junction kept 6 bases outside the gene matches. The CDR3 is made up of 15 amino acids. CDR3 coding DNA: TGTGCCAGCAGCTCGGCGCGGGGGGTTTACAATGAGCAGTTCTTC. This sequence encodes CASSSARGVYNEQFF.

This clone was detected only a few times. V usage is TRBV28 and J usage is TRBJ1-5, with 7 positions matching TRBD1. There are 14 residues in the CDR3. Germline loops: CDR1 MDHEN, CDR2 SYDVKM. The V and J ends lost 7 bases and 4 bases, in that order; junction bases with no gene match: 7. CDR3: CASTPDRENQPQHF. CDR3 DNA sequence: TGTGCCAGCACCCCCGACAGGGAAAATCAGCCCCAGCATTTT.

V and J are TRBV6-1 and TRBJ2-1; possibly TRBD1 for D (6 bases). Per the germline V gene, CDR1 is MNHNS and CDR2 is SASEGT. Trimming left V 10 bases short and J 8 bases short, with 21 bases between. CDR3 length: 14 residues. The CDR3 region has the DNA TGTGCCACCGAGCTAGGTAGGACAGCCCATGAGCAGTTCTTC. This gives the protein CATELGRTAHEQFF.

This clone showed up just once. This chain links TRBV7-9 with TRBJ2-5, with D possibly being TRBD2 (6 bases). The ends were cut back, 5 bases at V and 2 bases at J, with 18 bases in the middle. CDR1 and CDR2 (germline): SEHNR, FQNEAQ (reference sequence). The CDR3 length is 16 residues. CDR3 protein: CASSPETGLEQETQYF. The CDR3 DNA is TGTGCCAGCAGCCCGGAAACGGGACTGGAACAAGAGACCCAGTACTTC.

This chain connects TRBV2 to TRBJ1-1; weak D call: TRBD1 (6 bases). From germline, CDR1 is SNHLY and CDR2 FYNNEI. The CDR3 has 13 amino acids. Trimming cost V 7 bases and J 5 bases, with 14 bases left between them. The CDR3 reads CASKNRVSTEAFF. Here the CDR3 DNA reads TGTGCCAGCAAAAACAGGGTTTCGACTGAAGCTTTCTTT.

This chain connects TRBV28 to TRBJ2-4; a possible D gene is TRBD2 (6 bases). Germline lookup yields CDR1 MDHEN and CDR2 SYDVKM. V was cut by 8 bases and J by 4 bases, with 15 bases left in between. The CDR3 runs to 14 residues. CDR3 in amino acids: CASGSIAVKNIQYF. The CDR3, as DNA: TGTGCCAGCGGGTCCATAGCGGTTAAAAACATTCAGTACTTC.

The chain recombines TRBV28 with TRBJ2-3; possible D gene TRBD1, 6 bases. Trimming pared 2 bases from V and 1 base from J, leaving 7 bases between. The CDR3 extends over 14 amino acids. Germline V gene sequence: CDR1 MDHEN, CDR2 SYDVKM. The CDR3 here is CASSLNRGTDTQYF. As DNA, the CDR3 is TGTGCCAGCAGTTTAAACAGGGGCACAGATACGCAGTATTTT.

The chain is built from TRBV7-9 and TRBJ1-6; 9 positions match TRBD1. The CDR3 is 16 residues long. The junction had 8 bases not matched to a gene; V was cut back by 5 bases and J by 6 bases. Per germline, CDR1 SEHNR and CDR2 FQNEAQ (reference sequence). CDR3 loop: CASSPSQGALNSPLHF. CDR3 nucleotides: TGTGCCAGCAGCCCCTCACAGGGGGCTCTTAATTCACCCCTCCACTTT.

This clone was picked up a small number of times. This chain links TRBV27 with TRBJ2-7; D is ambiguous. The V gene's germline CDR1 is MNHEY and CDR2 SMNVEV (reference sequence). Trimming took off 8 bases at V and 1 base at J, with 9 bases between the two ends. The length of the CDR3 is 12 residues. CDR3 residues: CASGPGSYEQYF. CDR3 DNA sequence: TGTGCCAGCGGCCCTGGTTCCTACGAGCAGTACTTC.

This clone was counted only a few times. The chain couples TRBV7-9 to TRBJ2-5; a weak D match, TRBD1 (5 bases). CDR3 length: 14 residues. Trimming stripped 1 base from V and 5 bases from J, with 11 bases between. The germline CDR1 and CDR2 sequences are SEHNR and FQNEAQ (reference sequence). The CDR3 loop is CASSLGTGAETQYF. For the CDR3, the DNA is TGTGCCAGCAGCTTAGGCACAGGAGCCGAGACCCAGTACTTC.

The V call is TRBV6-1, the J call TRBJ1-2; 8 positions match TRBD1. The CDR3 sequence is 15 residues long. Losses at the gene ends were 4 bases for V and 2 bases for J; bases not matched to a gene: 6. Germline V gene sequence: CDR1 MNHNS, CDR2 SASEGT. CDR3 residues: CASSVPDRANYGYTF. The DNA for the CDR3 is TGTGCCAGCAGTGTGCCGGACAGGGCCAACTATGGCTACACCTTC.

The J gene is TRBJ1-1, the V gene TRBV18; D call uncertain. Per the germline V gene, CDR1 is KGHSH and CDR2 is LQKENI. Trimming removed 5 bases at V and 2 bases at J, with 15 bases between. This CDR3 has 15 residues. CDR3 in amino acids: CASSSVLPQNTEAFF. In DNA, the CDR3 is TGTGCCAGCTCATCGGTCTTGCCCCAAAACACTGAAGCTTTCTTT.

This clone occurred once. This rearrangement joins TRBV9 to TRBJ2-2; D perhaps matches TRBD2 (5 bases). The CDR3 extends over 16 amino acids. CDR1 is SGDLS, CDR2 YYNGEE, per germline. V lost 4 bases, J lost 1 base, and 14 bases lay in between. CDR3 bases: TGTGCCAGCAGCCCCTCGAGGGATGAGAACACCGGGGAGCTGTTTTTT. It encodes CASSPSRDENTGELFF. Variable domain in full (rest from reference TRBV9 and TRBJ2-2): DSGVTQTPKHLITATGQRVTLRCSPRSGDLSVYWYQQSLDQGLQFLIQYYNGEERAKGNILERFSAQQFPDLHSELNLSSLELGDSALYFCASSPSRDENTGELFFGEGSRLTVL.

The CDR3 loop reads CASSPRGGIQYF. As DNA, the CDR3 is TGTGCCAGCAGCCCTCGCGGCGGCATTCAGTACTTC. The J gene is TRBJ2-4, the V gene TRBV5-4, with D uncertain. The CDR3 runs 12 residues. Germline lookup yields CDR1 SGHNT and CDR2 YYREEE (reference sequence). Trimming left V 4 bases short and J 9 bases short, with 11 bases between.

The chain joins TRBV30 to TRBJ2-5, with TRBD2 matching over 9 bases. Germline CDR1 and CDR2: GTSNPN and SVGIG (reference sequence). The ends lost 1 base at V and 1 base at J; junction bases unmatched: 4. The CDR3 is 15 amino acids. The CDR3 region has the DNA TGTGCCTGGAGTGGAGGTAGCGGGGGCCAAGAGACCCAGTACTTC. Translating gives CAWSGGSGGQETQYF. The full variable domain, rest sourced from reference TRBV30 and TRBJ2-5, is SQTIHQWPATLVQPVGSPLSLECTVEGTSNPNLYWYRQAAGRGLQLLFYSVGIGQISSEVPQNLSASRPQDRQFILSSKKLLLSDSGFYLCAWSGGSGGQETQYFGPGTRLLVL.

The rearrangement uses TRBV7-9 and TRBJ2-1, with 9 bases lining up with TRBD1. The CDR3 has 15 residues. The trim removed 5 bases at V and 5 bases at J, leaving 7 bases unmatched. The germline V gene has CDR1 SEHNR and CDR2 FQNEAQ (reference sequence). In DNA, the CDR3 is TGTGCCAGCAGCACGTGGACAGGGGCGAACAATGAGCAGTTCTTC. Translation gives CASSTWTGANNEQFF.

This chain connects TRBV28 to TRBJ2-7, with 10 bases aligning to TRBD1. This CDR3 comprises 15 residues. Trimming removed 6 bases from V and 2 bases from J; junction bases left unmatched: 7. The germline V gene has CDR1 MDHEN and CDR2 SYDVKM. CDR3 region: CASSRDRGRPYEQYF. As DNA, the CDR3 is TGTGCCAGCAGCCGCGACAGGGGGCGCCCCTACGAGCAGTACTTC.

V and J are TRBV27 and TRBJ2-3, with a tentative D call TRBD2 (5 bases). The CDR3 contains 17 residues. CDR1 and CDR2 (germline): MNHEY, SMNVEV (reference sequence). The V and J ends lost 5 bases and 5 bases respectively, with 23 bases between them. The DNA of the CDR3 is TGTGCCAGCAGTCTCACAAGACCCGGGCCGGGGAAAGATACGCAGTATTTT. Translation: CASSLTRPGPGKDTQYF.

The chain recombines TRBV5-1 with TRBJ2-7; D is perhaps TRBD2 (6 bases). Germline CDR1 and CDR2: SGHRS and YFSETQ. The CDR3 is made up of 13 amino acids. The V end was cut by 4 bases, the J end by 5 bases, with 13 bases between. The CDR3 region has the DNA TGCGCCAGCAGCGCCGGCGCGGGGAACGAGCAGTACTTC. Its protein is CASSAGAGNEQYF.

The rearrangement links TRBV4-1 to TRBJ1-3; no definite D call. The CDR3 is 14 amino acids. The germline V and J ends were trimmed by 0 bases and 10 bases, with 13 bases remaining between them. Germline assignment: CDR1 MGHRA and CDR2 YSYEKL. The CDR3 protein is CASSQDPGKETIYF. The CDR3 DNA reads TGCGCCAGCAGCCAAGACCCGGGAAAGGAAACCATATATTTT.

This rearrangement joins TRBV6-5 to TRBJ1-2; 7 nucleotides align to TRBD1. The V gene end was trimmed by 6 bases and the J gene end by 8 bases; junction bases not matched to a gene: 12. The CDR3 covers 14 residues. Germline assignment: CDR1 MNHEY and CDR2 SVGAGI. The CDR3 DNA follows: TGTGCCAGCAGCCCAGGCGACAGGGCGAGAGGCTACACCTTC. Translation gives CASSPGDRARGYTF.

The chain couples TRBV9 to TRBJ1-5; D is unresolved. This CDR3 is 14 amino acids long. Germline V gives CDR1 SGDLS, CDR2 YYNGEE. V shed 4 bases and J shed 0 bases, with 8 bases lying between them. The CDR3 protein is CASSRRDSNQPQHF. The CDR3 DNA follows: TGTGCCAGCAGCAGGAGGGATAGCAATCAGCCCCAGCATTTT.

The rearrangement links TRBV6-1 to TRBJ1-2; the D gene is possibly TRBD1 (6 bases). This CDR3 is built from 14 residues. Germline lookup yields CDR1 MNHNS and CDR2 SASEGT. The ends were cut back, 2 bases at V and 12 bases at J, with 19 bases in the middle. CDR3 coding DNA: TGTGCCAGCAGTGAACTTGGGGGCTCCCTTGGGAACACCTTC. Translation gives CASSELGGSLGNTF.

This clone was seen only a few times. The chain is built from TRBV5-1 and TRBJ2-3, with a possible D match to TRBD2 (5 bases). Germline lookup yields CDR1 SGHRS and CDR2 YFSETQ. Trimming took 1 base from V and 6 from J, leaving 6 bases between them. The CDR3 runs 12 residues. CDR3 loop: CASSLREDTQYF. CDR3 DNA: TGCGCCAGCAGCTTGAGGGAGGATACGCAGTATTTT.

This clone turned up a few times. The chain combines TRBV2 with TRBJ1-5; no definite D call. Between the trimmed V and J ends, which lost 5 bases and 3 bases, there was a span of 11 bases. CDR3 size: 14 residues. Germline values: CDR1 SNHLY, CDR2 FYNNEI. In nucleotides, the CDR3 is TGTGCCAGCAGTTATCCAGCGTCCAATCAGCCCCAGCATTTT. Protein product: CASSYPASNQPQHF.

This clone has only a few counts. The V call is TRBV11-3, the J call TRBJ2-1; D is unresolved. CDR3 length equals 12 residues. Germline-derived CDR1 and CDR2 are SGHNT and YENEEA. The V end was cut by 7 bases, the J end by 2 bases, with 6 bases between. The CDR3 region has the DNA TGTGCCAGCACAGACACCTACAATGAGCAGTTCTTC. Its translation is CASTDTYNEQFF.

This clone was detected only once. The chain employs TRBV15 and TRBJ2-7, with 8 positions matching TRBD1. CDR3 length: 14 residues. The germline gives CDR1 LNHNV, CDR2 YYDKDF (reference sequence). V dropped 1 base and J dropped 2; count of bases not matched to a gene: 1. CDR3 amino acids: CATSRAGQAYEQYF. For the CDR3, the DNA is TGTGCCACCAGCAGAGCGGGACAGGCCTACGAGCAGTACTTC.